This T cell receptor beta chain was obtained from a study of blood T cells in healthy people across ages. With regard to this clonotype: Its antigen is not known.

Through a sample-barcoded 5' primer and a J-beta primer mix, a second PCR was run for roughly 7 to 12 cycles. Unique molecular identifiers of 12 random nucleotides labeled each cDNA. MiXCR, applied by TCRdb to the 5' RACE reads, yields one record per CDR3 protein. This table has about 830,000 distinct CDR3 sequences, 62% appearing once. Overall study findings and caveats: Roughly linear declines in TCR beta diversity per million T cells occurred with age. Aged donors had fewer naive CD4+ cells and lower diversity than long-lived donors. Naive T cell percentage strongly correlated with TCR beta diversity.

Trimming at V came to 5 bases and at J to 9 bases, leaving 15 bases not matched to a gene. The CDR3 sequence is 14 residues long. Germline assignment: CDR1 DFQATT and CDR2 SNEGSKA (reference sequence). The specimen was blood. The receptor's source is a man in his thirties or forties in good health. The rearrangement uses TRBV20-1 and TRBJ2-7; 8 bases are shared with TRBD1. CDR3 DNA: TGCAGTGCTCGCCGGGACAGGACTTTGATTGGGCAGTACTTC. Translated, it gives CSARRDRTLIGQYF.